This T cell receptor (beta chain) is drawn from a study of radiation and T cells in renal cell carcinoma. Study summary: Nephrectomy followed 15 Gy stereotactic body radiation by 4 weeks.

Time point specified: blood 2 weeks post-SBRT. The treatment: 15 Gy SBRT to primary tumor, nephrectomy 4 weeks later. This renal cell carcinoma was of the clear cell type. Germline CDR1 reads SQVTM; CDR2 reads ANQGSEA. Germline trimming cut 6 bases from V and 9 bases from J; bases unmatched to any gene: 12. This CDR3 comprises 14 residues. The protocol was immunoSEQ multiplex PCR, while the TCRdb copy is restricted to in-frame clones and leaves out a portion. The table shows about 150,000 clones, with about 87% occurring only once. J is TRBJ2-2 and V is TRBV29-1, with 8 positions matching TRBD1. This clonotype was sampled from a woman in her forties or fifties with renal cell carcinoma. Sequencing was performed on blood, taken from a patient whose treatment included radiotherapy and nephrectomy. The CDR3 region is CSVPPRTGSRELFF. The DNA of the CDR3 is TGCAGCGTACCCCCTAGGACAGGGTCCCGGGAGCTGTTTTTT.